This TCR beta chain was recovered during a study of blood T cell repertoires in COVID-19 (dated by TCRdb to between 2020 and 2021). Looking at the study overall: Collaborator samples came from the United States, Italy and Spain and covered acute and convalescent phases of COVID-19. Samples were obtained from the ongoing ImmuneRACE study (first 160 participants) and from 950 to 1,500 subjects provided by 6 global collaborators. A de-identified subject ID, COVID-19 status, age in years and sex were almost always included in the sample metadata. A freely available public database, intended as a resource for researchers studying the immune response to SARS-CoV-2, is where the repertoires were released. Where available, HLA class I and class II types were obtained from metadata supplied by the sample provider rather than from assay-based typing. Subjects who had been exposed to COVID-19, were actively infected with it, or had recovered from it provided the deeply sampled blood TCRbeta repertoires that made up the dataset. The prospective study material was composed of cDNA or gDNA derived from T cells, B-cell-depleted T cells, or PBMCs. The paper as a whole reports these results and caveats: How much clinical and demographic metadata was included differed by source and by participant, and the metadata was provided uncurated.

TCRbeta CDR3 regions were amplified from genomic DNA using the immunoSEQ Assay, a bias-controlled multiplex PCR. The paper's data handling went like this. The number of nucleated cells in each sample was estimated by amplification of reference gene primers within the assay. To quantify the absolute abundance of each unique TCRbeta CDR3 rearrangement, sequence reads were collapsed and filtered. Productive Simpson clonality was computed per sample as the square root of Simpson's diversity index over productive rearrangements. TCRdb mirrors the immuneACCESS table, restricted to in-frame sequences. Some clones are absent from its copies; in checked studies, under half trace to an unresolved V gene, and the reason for the others is unknown. Clonal size and the V and J genes are those of that table, whereas D and trimming came from the DNA. A total of about 140,000 clones appear in this sample, 60% to 85% of them only once. In total, the top ten clones hold over 15% of the sample.

Collaborating institutions collected whole blood in K2EDTA tubes following their own protocols. For TCRbeta analysis, collaborators shipped samples in one of three forms: frozen whole blood, isolated PBMCs, or DNA extracted from either of those sample types. Reading from cysteine to phenylalanine, the CDR3 counts 14 amino acids. The retained sequence is limited to the CDR3, 42 bases, with the frame set at the first base. CDR1 and CDR2, looked up from the germline V gene, are SNHLY and FYNNEI. V and J are truncated by 5 bases and 7 bases respectively, leaving an intervening sequence of 15 bases. This clone was seen a single time. What this receptor recognizes is not known. The input lacks base qualities; no much larger clone sits a single base away.

Sequenced material: peripheral blood. The clonotype comes from a man aged 50 or older with acute or convalescent COVID-19. Recombination connected TRBV2 to TRBJ1-5; TRBD1 is a possible D gene, resting on 6 matching bases. The DNA reads as follows: TGTGCCAGCAGTCAACAGGGCGTGGGCCAGCCCCAGCATTTT. Its protein is CASSQQGVGQPQHF.